This entry is about one T cell receptor (beta chain). What it binds is not known. This entry comes from a study of siplizumab effects on memory and regulatory T cells. Coculture of the mixed lymphocyte reaction cells took place at 37 degrees C and lasted about 6 days. Profiled with immunoSEQ multiplex PCR; TCRdb holds only in-frame clones, not every one. There are some 15,000 clones in the sample; approximately 49% occur only once, and roughly 10% lies in the top ten. Notes on the study in general: The diversity of naive T cells seemed greater than that of memory cells, and their alloresponse contribution seemed major.

Trimming removed 4 bases from V and 9 bases from J, with 27 bases in between. The CDR3 runs to 16 residues. CDR1 SQVTM and CDR2 ANQGSEA come from the germline V gene. The specimen sequenced was CFSE-low (dividing) CD4+ T cells sorted from an allogeneic mixed lymphocyte reaction. V gene TRBV29-1 combines with J gene TRBJ2-5, with D tentatively TRBD2 (6 bases). The TCR comes from a human donor in good health; the cells came from an allogeneic mixed lymphocyte reaction. DNA of the CDR3: TGCAGCGTTGGCCCCCCTGGTAGCGGAAACCCCCAGGCCCAGTACTTC. Its translation: CSVGPPGSGNPQAQYF.